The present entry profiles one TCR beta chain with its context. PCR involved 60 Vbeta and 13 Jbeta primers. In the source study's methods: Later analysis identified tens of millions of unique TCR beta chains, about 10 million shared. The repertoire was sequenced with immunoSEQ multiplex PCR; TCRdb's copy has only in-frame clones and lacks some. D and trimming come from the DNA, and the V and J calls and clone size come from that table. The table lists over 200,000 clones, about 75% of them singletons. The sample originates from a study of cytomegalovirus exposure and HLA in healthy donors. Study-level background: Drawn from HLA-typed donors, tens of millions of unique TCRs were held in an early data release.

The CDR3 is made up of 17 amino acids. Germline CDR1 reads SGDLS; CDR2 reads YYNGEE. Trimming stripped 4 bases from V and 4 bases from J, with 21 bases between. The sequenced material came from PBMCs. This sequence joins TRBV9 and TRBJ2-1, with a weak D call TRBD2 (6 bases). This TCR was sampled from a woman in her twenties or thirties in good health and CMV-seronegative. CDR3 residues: CASSSEDGLAGYNEQFF. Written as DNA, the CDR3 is TGTGCCAGCAGCTCGGAGGACGGGCTTGCGGGATACAATGAGCAGTTCTTC.